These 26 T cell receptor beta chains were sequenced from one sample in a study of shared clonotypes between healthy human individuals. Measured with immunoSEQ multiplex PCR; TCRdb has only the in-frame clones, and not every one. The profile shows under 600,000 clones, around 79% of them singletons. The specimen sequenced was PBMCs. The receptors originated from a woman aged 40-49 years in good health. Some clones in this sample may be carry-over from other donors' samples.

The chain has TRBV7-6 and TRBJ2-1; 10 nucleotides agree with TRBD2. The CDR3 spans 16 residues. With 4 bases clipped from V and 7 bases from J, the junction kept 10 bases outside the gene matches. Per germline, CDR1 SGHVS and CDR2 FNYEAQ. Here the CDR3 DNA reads TGTGCCAGCAGCTCTCGGACGCCTAGCGGGAGTAATGAGCAGTTCTTC. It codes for CASSSRTPSGSNEQFF.

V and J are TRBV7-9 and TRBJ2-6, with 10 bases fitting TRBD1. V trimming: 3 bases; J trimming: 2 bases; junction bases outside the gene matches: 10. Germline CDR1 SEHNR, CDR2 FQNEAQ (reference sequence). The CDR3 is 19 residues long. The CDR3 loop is CASSFTSGTGVPGANVLTF. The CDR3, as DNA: TGTGCCAGCAGCTTTACCTCCGGGACAGGGGTGCCTGGGGCCAACGTCCTGACTTTC.

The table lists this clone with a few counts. The CDR3 DNA follows: TGTGCCAGCAGTTCACCGAACACTGAAGCTTTCTTT. Amino acid sequence: CASSSPNTEAFF. The V call is TRBV28, the J call TRBJ1-1; no clear D. V lost 4 bases, J lost 1 base, and 4 bases lay in between. From germline, CDR1 is MDHEN and CDR2 SYDVKM. The CDR3 totals 12 residues.

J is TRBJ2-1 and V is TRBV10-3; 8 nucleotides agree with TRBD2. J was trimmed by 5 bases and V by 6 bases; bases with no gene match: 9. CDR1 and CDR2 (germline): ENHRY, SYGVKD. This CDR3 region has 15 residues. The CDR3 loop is CAIRSGLGMDNEQFF. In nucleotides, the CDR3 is TGTGCCATCAGGTCGGGACTAGGTATGGACAATGAGCAGTTCTTC.

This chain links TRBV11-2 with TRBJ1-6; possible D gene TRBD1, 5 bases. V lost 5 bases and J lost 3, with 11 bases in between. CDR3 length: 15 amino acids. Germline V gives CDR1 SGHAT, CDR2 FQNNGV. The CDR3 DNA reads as TGTGCCAGCAGCGCATTGGGGGACTATAATTCACCCCTCCACTTT. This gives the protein CASSALGDYNSPLHF.

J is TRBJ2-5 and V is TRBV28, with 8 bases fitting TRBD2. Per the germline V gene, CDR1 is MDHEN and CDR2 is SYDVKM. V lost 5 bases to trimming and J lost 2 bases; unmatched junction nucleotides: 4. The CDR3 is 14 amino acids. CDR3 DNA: TGTGCCAGCAGTGGCGGGGGGCGTCAAGAGACCCAGTACTTC. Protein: CASSGGGRQETQYF.

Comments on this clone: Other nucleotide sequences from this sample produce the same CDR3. The CDR3: CASSGQGGTEAFF. DNA for the CDR3: TGTGCCAGCAGCGGACAGGGTGGAACTGAAGCTTTCTTT. This rearrangement joins TRBV7-9 to TRBJ1-1; the match to TRBD1 covers 8 bases. This CDR3 comprises 13 residues. V shed 5 bases and J 5 bases; nucleotides not matched to a gene: 4. The germline V gene has CDR1 SEHNR and CDR2 FQNEAQ (reference sequence).

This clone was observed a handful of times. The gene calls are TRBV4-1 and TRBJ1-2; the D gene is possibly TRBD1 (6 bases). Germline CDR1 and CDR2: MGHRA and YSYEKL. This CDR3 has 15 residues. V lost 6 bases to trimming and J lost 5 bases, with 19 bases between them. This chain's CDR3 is CASRGAEGGGYGYTF. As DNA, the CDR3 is TGCGCCAGCAGGGGGGCTGAGGGGGGGGGTTATGGCTACACCTTC.

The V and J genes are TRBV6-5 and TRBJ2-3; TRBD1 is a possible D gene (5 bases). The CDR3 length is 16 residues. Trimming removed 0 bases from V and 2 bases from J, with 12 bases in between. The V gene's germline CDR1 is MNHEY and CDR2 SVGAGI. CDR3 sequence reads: CASSYSDTDPTDTQYF. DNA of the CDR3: TGTGCCAGCAGTTACTCGGACACAGACCCCACAGATACGCAGTATTTT.

CDR3 DNA: TGTGCCAGCAGTGGGTCAGACCCCAGTCAGCCCCAGCATTTT. As protein: CASSGSDPSQPQHF. The rearrangement uses TRBV2 and TRBJ1-5; D not resolved. Germline V CDR1 and CDR2: SNHLY, FYNNEI. The CDR3 length is 14 residues. Trimming left V 4 bases short and J 6 bases short, with 13 bases between.

The CDR3 region has the DNA TGTGCCAGCACTTTATCGGGACTCACTAATGAAAAACTGTTTTTT. Translation gives CASTLSGLTNEKLFF. The chain joins TRBV2 to TRBJ1-4; D possibly corresponds to TRBD1 (5 bases). Looked up from germline, CDR1 is SNHLY and CDR2 is FYNNEI. The V gene lost 7 bases and the J gene lost 2 bases, with 14 bases spanning the gap. This CDR3 contains 15 residues.

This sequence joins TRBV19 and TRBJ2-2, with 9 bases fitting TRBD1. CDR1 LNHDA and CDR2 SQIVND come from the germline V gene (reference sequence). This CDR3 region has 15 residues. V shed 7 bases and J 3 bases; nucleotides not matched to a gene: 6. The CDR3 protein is CASTPGTGYTGELFF. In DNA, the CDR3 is TGTGCCAGTACCCCAGGGACAGGGTACACCGGGGAGCTGTTTTTT.

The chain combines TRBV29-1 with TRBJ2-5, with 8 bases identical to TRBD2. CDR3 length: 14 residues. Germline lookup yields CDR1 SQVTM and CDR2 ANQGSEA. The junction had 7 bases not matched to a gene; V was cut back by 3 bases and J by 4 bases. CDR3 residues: CSVDRAGGRETQYF. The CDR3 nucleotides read TGCAGCGTTGATAGGGCGGGAGGTAGAGAGACCCAGTACTTC. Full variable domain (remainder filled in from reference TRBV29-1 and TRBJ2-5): SAVISQKPSRDICQRGTSLTIQCQVDSQVTMMFWYRQQPGQSLTLIATANQGSEATYESGFVIDKFPISRPNLTFSTLTVSNMSPEDSSIYLCSVDRAGGRETQYFGPGTRLLVL.

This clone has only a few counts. This chain's CDR3 is CATSWGGNEKLFF. For the CDR3, the DNA is TGTGCCACCAGTTGGGGGGGGAATGAAAAACTGTTTTTT. The J gene is TRBJ1-4, the V gene TRBV15, with D possibly matching TRBD1 (5 bases). Trimming shortened V by 6 bases and J by 5 bases, and 10 bases separated the two germline ends. Germline values: CDR1 LNHNV, CDR2 YYDKDF (reference sequence). The CDR3 has 13 amino acids.

The CDR3 protein is CASSEMAGIISWNEKLFF. CDR3 DNA sequence: TGCGCCAGCAGTGAGATGGCAGGGATCATCTCGTGGAATGAAAAACTGTTTTTT. The chain carries TRBV10-2 and TRBJ1-4, with D perhaps TRBD1 (5 bases). The ends were cut back, 2 bases at V and 5 bases at J, with 21 bases in the middle. Per the germline V gene, CDR1 is WSHSY and CDR2 is SAAADI. This CDR3 region has 18 residues.

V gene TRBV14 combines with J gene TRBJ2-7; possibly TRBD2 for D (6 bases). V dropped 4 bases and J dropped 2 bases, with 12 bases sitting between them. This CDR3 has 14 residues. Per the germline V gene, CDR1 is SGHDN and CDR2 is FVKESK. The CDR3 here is CASSLRTGAYEQYF. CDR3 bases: TGTGCCAGCAGCCTCCGGACGGGGGCCTACGAGCAGTACTTC.

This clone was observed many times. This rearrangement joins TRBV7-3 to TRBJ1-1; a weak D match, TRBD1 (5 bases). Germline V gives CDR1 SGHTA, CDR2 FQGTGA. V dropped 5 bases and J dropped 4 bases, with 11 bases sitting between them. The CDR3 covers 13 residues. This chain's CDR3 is CASSPTRGTEAFF. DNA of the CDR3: TGTGCCAGCAGCCCTACAAGGGGCACTGAAGCTTTCTTT.

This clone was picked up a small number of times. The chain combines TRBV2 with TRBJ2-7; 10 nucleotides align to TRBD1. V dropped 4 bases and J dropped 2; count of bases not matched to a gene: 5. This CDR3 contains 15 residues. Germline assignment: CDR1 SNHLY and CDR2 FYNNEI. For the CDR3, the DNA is TGTGCCAGCAGTGGAGCGACAGGGGGCGCCTACGAGCAGTACTTC. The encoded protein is CASSGATGGAYEQYF.

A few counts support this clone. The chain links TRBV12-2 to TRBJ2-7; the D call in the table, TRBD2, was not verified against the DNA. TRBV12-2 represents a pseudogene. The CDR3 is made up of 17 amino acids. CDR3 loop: CASRLKIGLAGVGEQYF. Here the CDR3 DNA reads TGTGCAAGTCGCTTAAAGATTGGACTAGCGGGAGTAGGCGAGCAGTACTTC.

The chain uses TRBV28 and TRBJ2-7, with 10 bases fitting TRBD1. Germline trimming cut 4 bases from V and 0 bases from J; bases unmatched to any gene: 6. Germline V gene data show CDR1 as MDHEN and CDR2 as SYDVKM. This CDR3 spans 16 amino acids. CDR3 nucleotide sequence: TGTGCCAGCAGTTCCCGTGACAGGGGGCCCTCCTACGAGCAGTACTTC. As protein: CASSSRDRGPSYEQYF.

CDR3 protein: CASSRGNIQYF. The CDR3 DNA sequence: TGTGCCAGCAGCCGAGGGAACATTCAGTACTTC. The chain uses TRBV4-2 and TRBJ2-4, with D possibly being TRBD2 (5 bases). V lost 4 bases and J 7 bases, leaving 5 bases between the germline ends. Per the germline V gene, CDR1 is LGHNA and CDR2 is YNFKEQ. CDR3 length: 11 residues.

The CDR3 region has the DNA TGTGCCAGCTCACCGTCAGGGTGGGATTACGAGCAGTACTTC. This translates into CASSPSGWDYEQYF. The genes are TRBV18 and TRBJ2-7; D possibly corresponds to TRBD1 (5 bases). The CDR3 has 14 residues. CDR1 and CDR2 (germline): KGHSH, LQKENI. Trimming removed 3 bases at V and 4 bases at J, with 13 bases between.

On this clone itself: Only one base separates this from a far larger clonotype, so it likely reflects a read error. The CDR3 DNA follows: TGTGCCAACAGCCAGGGGGCCACCTACGAGCAGTACTTC. Residues: CANSQGATYEQYF. The rearrangement joins TRBV27 to TRBJ2-7; TRBD1 matches at 8 bases. Germline CDR1 MNHEY, CDR2 SMNVEV (reference sequence). J was trimmed by 2 bases and V by 10 bases; bases with no gene match: 7. The CDR3 has 13 residues.

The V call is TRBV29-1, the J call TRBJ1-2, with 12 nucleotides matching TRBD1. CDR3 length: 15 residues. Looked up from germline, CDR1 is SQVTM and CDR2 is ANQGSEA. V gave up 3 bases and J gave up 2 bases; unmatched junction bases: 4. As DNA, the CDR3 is TGCAGCGTTGAGGGACAGGGGGCCTTAAACTATGGCTACACCTTC. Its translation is CSVEGQGALNYGYTF. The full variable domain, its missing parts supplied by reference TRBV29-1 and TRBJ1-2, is SAVISQKPSRDICQRGTSLTIQCQVDSQVTMMFWYRQQPGQSLTLIATANQGSEATYESGFVIDKFPISRPNLTFSTLTVSNMSPEDSSIYLCSVEGQGALNYGYTFGSGTRLTVV.

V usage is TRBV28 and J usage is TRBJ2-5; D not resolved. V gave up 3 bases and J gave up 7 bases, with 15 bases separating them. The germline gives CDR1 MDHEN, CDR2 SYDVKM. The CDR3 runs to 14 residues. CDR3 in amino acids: CASSFGAVMGTQYF. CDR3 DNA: TGTGCCAGCAGTTTCGGTGCAGTTATGGGGACCCAGTACTTC.

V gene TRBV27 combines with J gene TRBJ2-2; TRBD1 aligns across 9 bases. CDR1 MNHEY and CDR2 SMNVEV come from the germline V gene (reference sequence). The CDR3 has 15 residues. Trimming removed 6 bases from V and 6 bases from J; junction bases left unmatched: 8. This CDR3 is CASRSGTGRSGELFF. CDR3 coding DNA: TGTGCCAGCAGATCCGGGACAGGGCGGTCCGGGGAGCTGTTTTTT.